This T cell receptor (beta chain) was profiled in a study of blood T cell repertoires in COVID-19. Overall study: Samples came from the United States, Italy and Spain, spanning acute and convalescent COVID-19.

Per the original methods: The assay estimated nucleated cells by amplifying reference gene primers. Assay: immunoSEQ multiplex PCR; the TCRdb copy retains only in-frame clones and omits some. The DNA was the basis for D and trimming; V, J and clone size are from that table. The sample has 200,000 to 250,000 clones, around four fifths seen once. Sequencing was performed on peripheral blood. The TCR was taken from a man aged 25 to 45 with active or convalescent COVID-19.

CDR3 region: CAIRDTANTYNEQFF. DNA of the CDR3: TGTGCCATCAGGGATACAGCCAATACTTACAATGAGCAGTTCTTC. The chain uses TRBV10-3 and TRBJ2-1; D ambiguous. Trimming took off 6 bases at V and 4 bases at J, with 16 bases between the two ends. Germline V CDR1 and CDR2: ENHRY, SYGVKD. The CDR3 runs 15 residues.